This TCR beta chain was sequenced for a study of human T cells and chemical hapten exposure. The sample's time point: pre-sensitization, week 0. Noted treatment: therapeutic diphenylcyclopropenone sensitization with weekly scalp DPC. TCRdb processed the RACE reads anew with MiXCR; each CDR3 protein has one entry. The table lists more than 150,000 distinct CDR3 sequences, approximately 29% of them singletons. The germline gives CDR1 SGDLS, CDR2 YYNGEE. This CDR3 spans 14 amino acids. V was trimmed by 0 bases and J by 7 bases, leaving 13 bases between them. This rearrangement joins TRBV9 to TRBJ1-2; tentative D call: TRBD1 (5 bases). The sequence derives from a woman aged 25 to 45 with alopecia areata. Some clones in this sample may be carry-over from other donors' samples. The sample here was whole blood, taken in connection with sensitization to the hapten diphenylcyclopropenone (DPC). The CDR3 coding sequence is TGTGCCAGCAGCGTAGAGAGTTCGAGGGGTGGCTACACCTTC. This translates into CASSVESSRGGYTF.